This T cell receptor (beta chain) was profiled in a study of blood T cell repertoires in COVID-19 (dated by TCRdb to the early 2020s). About the investigation overall: Samples from collaborators originated in the United States, Italy and Spain and spanned both the acute and convalescent phases of COVID-19. The material from the prospective study consisted of cDNA or gDNA derived from T cells, B-cell-depleted T cells, or PBMCs. Deeply sampled blood TCRbeta repertoires from subjects exposed to, actively infected with, or recovered from COVID-19 were included in the dataset. The repertoires were released in a freely available public database intended as a resource for research on the immune response to SARS-CoV-2. The samples were drawn from the first 160 participants of the ongoing ImmuneRACE study and from roughly 1,300 subjects provided by 6 global collaborators. The sample metadata nearly always contained a de-identified subject ID, COVID-19 status, age in years and sex. Where available, HLA class I and class II types were obtained from metadata supplied by the sample provider rather than from assay-based typing. General conclusions and limits of the study: The quantity of clinical and demographic metadata differed by source and by participant and was supplied without curation.

About this clone itself: No cognate antigen has been identified for it. Base qualities were left out, and no much larger clone turns up one base away.

TCRbeta CDR3 regions were amplified from genomic DNA using the immunoSEQ Assay, a bias-controlled multiplex PCR. The paper's data handling went like this. The number of nucleated cells in each sample was estimated by amplification of reference gene primers within the assay. To quantify the absolute abundance of each unique TCRbeta CDR3 rearrangement, sequence reads were collapsed and filtered. For each sample, productive Simpson clonality was calculated as the square root of Simpson's diversity index over productive rearrangements. TCRdb's version of the immuneACCESS table is confined to in-frame rearrangements and falls short of the full clone set. An unresolved V gene accounts for under half of the shortfall where checked; the remainder is of unknown origin. V and J calls and clone size come straight from that table; D and trimming were deduced from the DNA. Across this sample there are about 300,000 clones, with about 87% seen only once. 6.3% of the sample rests with the top ten.

V was cut back by 1 base and J by 7 bases, leaving a gap of 10 bases between them. CDR1 and CDR2 are read off the germline V gene (reference sequence) as SEHNR and FQNEAQ. The CDR3 has 13 amino acids, counting the end cysteine and phenylalanine. Solely the CDR3 DNA is kept, with 39 bases framed from the first base. At one collaborating source in Seattle, patients were enrolled during active infection and were followed longitudinally through the course of disease. Each collaborating institution followed its own protocols to collect whole blood in K2EDTA tubes. For TCRbeta analysis, collaborators shipped samples in one of three forms: frozen whole blood, isolated PBMCs, or DNA extracted from either of those sample types.

The clonotype was recovered from a woman aged 50 to 65 with COVID-19, enrolled during active disease. Sequencing was done on a sample of peripheral blood. The sequence links TRBV7-9 to TRBJ1-2, with the D gene not clear enough to name. For the CDR3, the sequence is CASSLEGSRGYTF. The nucleotides read TGTGCCAGCAGCTTAGAAGGGAGTCGTGGCTACACCTTC.